A single TCR beta chain is shown here with its context. Its antigen remains unknown. This table comes from immunoSEQ multiplex PCR, and its TCRdb copy is limited to in-frame clones, with some not included. The table shows about 86,000 clones, with approximately 91% occurring only once. These data belong to a study of identifying expanded T cells in peripheral blood. General observations from the study: Differentially abundant clones: around 1.2 between replicates, roughly 16 at about 13 days, roughly 18 at four. Two-week clone count variance significantly increased as total template count grew.

Germline V gene sequence: CDR1 MNHEY, CDR2 SMNVEV (reference sequence). The length of the CDR3 is 12 residues. V was pared by 6 bases and J by 8 bases, with 13 bases between. During the collection period, no donor immune events like infections were recorded. The sample consisted of blood. The sequence came from a person aged 18-69 years in good health. The genes are TRBV27 and TRBJ1-2; D remains ambiguous. In nucleotides, the CDR3 is TGTGCCAGCAGCCAACTCGTTCGGGGCTACACCTTC. It yields the protein CASSQLVRGYTF.